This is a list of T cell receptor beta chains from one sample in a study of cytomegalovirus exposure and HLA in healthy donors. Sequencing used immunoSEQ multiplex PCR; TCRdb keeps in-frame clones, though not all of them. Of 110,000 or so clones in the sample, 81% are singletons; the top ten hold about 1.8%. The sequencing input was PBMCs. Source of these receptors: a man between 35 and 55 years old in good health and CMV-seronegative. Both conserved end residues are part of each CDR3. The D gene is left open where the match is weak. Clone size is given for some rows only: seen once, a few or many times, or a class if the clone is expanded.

cdr3_nt: TGTGCCAGCAGCTTCACCGGGAGTCAGCCCCAGCATTTT
cdr3_aa: CASSFTGSQPQHF
d_call: -
v_call: TRBV7-9
j_call: TRBJ1-5
clone_size: -

cdr3_nt: TGTGCCAGCTCACCGACAGAGGAGGGTATTGGCTACACCTTC
cdr3_aa: CASSPTEEGIGYTF
d_call: -
v_call: TRBV18
j_call: TRBJ1-2
clone_size: -

cdr3_nt: TGTGCCAGCTCACCAGCAGGGATCTATGGCTACACCTTC
cdr3_aa: CASSPAGIYGYTF
d_call: -
v_call: TRBV18
j_call: TRBJ1-2
clone_size: few

cdr3_nt: TGTGCCAGCAGCCAAGGGGCAGGGTGGGCTTTCTTT
cdr3_aa: CASSQGAGWAFF
d_call: -
v_call: TRBV14
j_call: TRBJ1-1
clone_size: once

cdr3_nt: TGTGCCAGCAGTTGGGACAGGGGGAACACTGAAGCTTTCTTT
cdr3_aa: CASSWDRGNTEAFF
d_call: TRBD1
v_call: TRBV6-6
j_call: TRBJ1-1
clone_size: -

cdr3_nt: TGTGCCAGCAGACAGGGGGTCAATCAGCCCCAGCATTTT
cdr3_aa: CASRQGVNQPQHF
d_call: TRBD1
v_call: TRBV7-8
j_call: TRBJ1-5
clone_size: -

cdr3_nt: TGTGCCAGCAGCGTGAAAACCGGGACAGGGATTCGCGAGCAGTACTTC
cdr3_aa: CASSVKTGTGIREQYF
d_call: TRBD1
v_call: TRBV9
j_call: TRBJ2-7
clone_size: -

cdr3_nt: TGTGCCAGCAGTGATCAGGGGGTGAACTATGGCTACACCTTC
cdr3_aa: CASSDQGVNYGYTF
d_call: TRBD1
v_call: TRBV2
j_call: TRBJ1-2
clone_size: -

cdr3_nt: TGCGCCAGCAGCTTGTTGGCAGGGAAAAACTACGAGCAGTACTTC
cdr3_aa: CASSLLAGKNYEQYF
d_call: -
v_call: TRBV5-1
j_call: TRBJ2-7
clone_size: -

cdr3_nt: TGTGCCAGCAGCTCCCCGGCGGGAGGGCCCACCGGGGAGCTGTTTTTT
cdr3_aa: CASSSPAGGPTGELFF
d_call: TRBD2
v_call: TRBV7-8
j_call: TRBJ2-2
clone_size: -

cdr3_nt: TGTGCCAGCAGCGTTGGGGACACCCCGAAGGTGGATGGCTACACCTTC
cdr3_aa: CASSVGDTPKVDGYTF
d_call: -
v_call: TRBV9
j_call: TRBJ1-2
clone_size: -

cdr3_nt: TGTGCCAGCAGTGAAATGCCTAGCCCGGCAGATACGCAGTATTTT
cdr3_aa: CASSEMPSPADTQYF
d_call: -
v_call: TRBV2
j_call: TRBJ2-3
clone_size: -

cdr3_nt: TGTGCCAGCAGCCCAAGAGCGACAGGGACGAATGAAAAACTGTTTTTT
cdr3_aa: CASSPRATGTNEKLFF
d_call: TRBD1
v_call: TRBV2
j_call: TRBJ1-4
clone_size: -

cdr3_nt: TGTGCCAGCAGCCCAGGGCACTCTGGAAACACCATATATTTT
cdr3_aa: CASSPGHSGNTIYF
d_call: -
v_call: TRBV5-4
j_call: TRBJ1-3
clone_size: -

cdr3_nt: TGTGCCAGCAGTTTAAACCGAGTAGTCTACGAGCAGTACTTC
cdr3_aa: CASSLNRVVYEQYF
d_call: -
v_call: TRBV27
j_call: TRBJ2-7
clone_size: -

cdr3_nt: TGTGCCAGCAGCCCGCGGGGGTCCGGGGCCAACGTCCTGACTTTC
cdr3_aa: CASSPRGSGANVLTF
d_call: TRBD2
v_call: TRBV7-3
j_call: TRBJ2-6
clone_size: -

cdr3_nt: TGCGCCAGCAGCCCCGGGACTAGCGAAACTCTATCAAGGGCCTACGAGCAGTACTTC
cdr3_aa: CASSPGTSETLSRAYEQYF
d_call: TRBD2
v_call: TRBV23-1
j_call: TRBJ2-7
clone_size: -

cdr3_nt: TGCGCCAGCAGCTTGTTGCTAGCGGGAAATGAGCAGTTCTTC
cdr3_aa: CASSLLLAGNEQFF
d_call: TRBD2
v_call: TRBV5-1
j_call: TRBJ2-1
clone_size: once

cdr3_nt: TGTGCCAGCTCCGCCCCAGGTGCTGAGCAGTTCTTC
cdr3_aa: CASSAPGAEQFF
d_call: -
v_call: TRBV7-2
j_call: TRBJ2-1
clone_size: -

cdr3_nt: TGTGCCAGCAGTTCCCGGACAGGGACTCGTGAGCTGTTTTTT
cdr3_aa: CASSSRTGTRELFF
d_call: TRBD1
v_call: TRBV7-2
j_call: TRBJ2-2
clone_size: -

cdr3_nt: TGTGCCATCAGTGGGGGGCCAGCGCGAGATACGCAGTATTTT
cdr3_aa: CAISGGPARDTQYF
d_call: -
v_call: TRBV10-3
j_call: TRBJ2-3
clone_size: once

cdr3_nt: TGTGCCAGCAGCTTAGTGGGACAGCCATACACTGAAGCTTTCTTT
cdr3_aa: CASSLVGQPYTEAFF
d_call: TRBD1
v_call: TRBV7-2
j_call: TRBJ1-1
clone_size: -

cdr3_nt: TGTGCCAGCAGCGGGACAGAACGTAATCAGCCCCAGCATTTT
cdr3_aa: CASSGTERNQPQHF
d_call: TRBD1
v_call: TRBV6-1
j_call: TRBJ1-5
clone_size: -

cdr3_nt: TGTGCCAGCACCACAGGGGGTCGATTGCAGCCCCAGCATTTT
cdr3_aa: CASTTGGRLQPQHF
d_call: TRBD1
v_call: TRBV28
j_call: TRBJ1-5
clone_size: -

cdr3_nt: TGTGCCTGGAGTCGGGGGACCTATGGCTACACCTTC
cdr3_aa: CAWSRGTYGYTF
d_call: -
v_call: TRBV30
j_call: TRBJ1-2
clone_size: few

cdr3_nt: TGTGCCAGCAGCTCGGGCGAGGGGGCTAAAAGCTCCATATATTTT
cdr3_aa: CASSSGEGAKSSIYF
d_call: TRBD1
v_call: TRBV5-4
j_call: TRBJ1-3
clone_size: -

cdr3_nt: TGTGCCAGCGTCGAGGGGGCGTACACTGAAGCTTTCTTT
cdr3_aa: CASVEGAYTEAFF
d_call: TRBD1
v_call: TRBV11-3
j_call: TRBJ1-1
clone_size: -

cdr3_nt: TGTGCCAGTAGTCTCGGGACTAGCGGGAGCCAAGGGAATGAGCAGTTCTTC
cdr3_aa: CASSLGTSGSQGNEQFF
d_call: TRBD2
v_call: TRBV19
j_call: TRBJ2-1
clone_size: -

cdr3_nt: TGTGCCAGCAGCGTTATGGGGGCAGGGGAGACCCAGTACTTC
cdr3_aa: CASSVMGAGETQYF
d_call: -
v_call: TRBV9
j_call: TRBJ2-5
clone_size: -

cdr3_nt: TGTGCCAGCAGCCCTTCGGGGAGGGGTGGAACCGGGGAGCTGTTTTTT
cdr3_aa: CASSPSGRGGTGELFF
d_call: TRBD2
v_call: TRBV7-6
j_call: TRBJ2-2
clone_size: -

cdr3_nt: TGTGCCAGCAGCCACCCTAGCGGGAGGGCCGGCACAGATACGCAGTATTTT
cdr3_aa: CASSHPSGRAGTDTQYF
d_call: TRBD2
v_call: TRBV14
j_call: TRBJ2-3
clone_size: -

cdr3_nt: TGTGCCAGCAGCAAAGCGCTTCCCGTGAGTGCTATCGAAGAGACCCAGTACTTC
cdr3_aa: CASSKALPVSAIEETQYF
d_call: -
v_call: TRBV21-1
j_call: TRBJ2-5
clone_size: -

cdr3_nt: TGTGCCAGCAGCCAACAGCCGGGGGCTAGCGGGCGAGATACGCAGTATTTT
cdr3_aa: CASSQQPGASGRDTQYF
d_call: TRBD2
v_call: TRBV4-2
j_call: TRBJ2-3
clone_size: -

cdr3_nt: TGTGCCAGCATCCTATCTGGGGCCAACGTCCTGACTTTC
cdr3_aa: CASILSGANVLTF
d_call: -
v_call: TRBV6-6
j_call: TRBJ2-6
clone_size: few

cdr3_nt: TGTGCCAGCAGCTTAAACAGGGAGACGGCTTTCTTT
cdr3_aa: CASSLNRETAFF
d_call: -
v_call: TRBV7-2
j_call: TRBJ1-1
clone_size: few

cdr3_nt: TGTGCCAGCAGTCGGACACCCAGGCAGCCCCAGCATTTT
cdr3_aa: CASSRTPRQPQHF
d_call: -
v_call: TRBV6-5
j_call: TRBJ1-5
clone_size: -

cdr3_nt: TGTGCCTGGAGTGTACTTAACACAGATACGCAGTATTTT
cdr3_aa: CAWSVLNTDTQYF
d_call: -
v_call: TRBV30
j_call: TRBJ2-3
clone_size: -

cdr3_nt: TGCGCCAGCAGCCAAGATTGGGGGCAGGGGAATCAGCCCCAGCATTTT
cdr3_aa: CASSQDWGQGNQPQHF
d_call: -
v_call: TRBV4-3
j_call: TRBJ1-5
clone_size: -

cdr3_nt: TGTGCCAGCTCACCACCGGGACTAGCGAACGTTGAGACCCAGTACTTC
cdr3_aa: CASSPPGLANVETQYF
d_call: TRBD2
v_call: TRBV18
j_call: TRBJ2-5
clone_size: -

cdr3_nt: TGTGCCAGCAGTCCTAGCGGGGGGTACTCTGAGACCCAGTACTTC
cdr3_aa: CASSPSGGYSETQYF
d_call: TRBD2
v_call: TRBV5-4
j_call: TRBJ2-5
clone_size: -

cdr3_nt: TGCGCCAGCAGTGAGTCCGGGTGGGTCATGAACACTGAAGCTTTCTTT
cdr3_aa: CASSESGWVMNTEAFF
d_call: -
v_call: TRBV10-1
j_call: TRBJ1-1
clone_size: -

cdr3_nt: TGTGCCTGGAGTGTCTGGGGGACAGCCCGTGAAAAACTGTTTTTT
cdr3_aa: CAWSVWGTAREKLFF
d_call: TRBD1
v_call: TRBV30
j_call: TRBJ1-4
clone_size: once

cdr3_nt: TGTGCCAGTAGCTCCGGGTGGAGCTCCTACAATGAGCAGTTCTTC
cdr3_aa: CASSSGWSSYNEQFF
d_call: -
v_call: TRBV19
j_call: TRBJ2-1
clone_size: -

cdr3_nt: TGTGCCAGCTCACCACTAGAAGAGGCTGGCAATGAGCAGTTCTTC
cdr3_aa: CASSPLEEAGNEQFF
d_call: -
v_call: TRBV18
j_call: TRBJ2-1
clone_size: -

cdr3_nt: TGTGCCAGCATCCCGCTGGGACAGGTAAACTCTGGGGCCAACGTCCTGACTTTC
cdr3_aa: CASIPLGQVNSGANVLTF
d_call: TRBD1
v_call: TRBV7-9
j_call: TRBJ2-6
clone_size: -